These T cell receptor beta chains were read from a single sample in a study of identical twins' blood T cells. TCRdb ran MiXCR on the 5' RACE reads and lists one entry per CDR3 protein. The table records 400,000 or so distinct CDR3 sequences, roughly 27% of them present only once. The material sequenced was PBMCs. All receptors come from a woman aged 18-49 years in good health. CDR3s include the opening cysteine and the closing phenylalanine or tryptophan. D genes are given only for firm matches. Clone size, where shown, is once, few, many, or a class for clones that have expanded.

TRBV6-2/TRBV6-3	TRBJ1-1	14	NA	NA	TGTGCCAGCAGTTACTCGGGGACACTTTCTGAAGCTTTCTTT	CASSYSGTLSEAFF
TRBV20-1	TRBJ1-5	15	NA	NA	TGCAGTGCTAGGACCGGTCTCACTAGCACAGATACGCAGCATTTT	CSARTGLTSTDTQHF
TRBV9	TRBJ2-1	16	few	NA	TGTGCCAGCAGCGTAGAGTTAGGACGCCCCTACAATGAGCAGTTCTTC	CASSVELGRPYNEQFF
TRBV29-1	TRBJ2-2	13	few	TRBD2	TGCAGCACCAGCGGGAGGAACACCGGGGAGCTGTTTTTT	CSTSGRNTGELFF
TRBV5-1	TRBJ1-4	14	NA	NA	TGCGCCAGCAGCCCCAGGGCTATCAATGAAAAACTGTTTTTT	CASSPRAINEKLFF
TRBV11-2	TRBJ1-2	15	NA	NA	TGTGCCAGCAGCTTAGACAGGGCGATAGGCTATGGCTACACCTTC	CASSLDRAIGYGYTF
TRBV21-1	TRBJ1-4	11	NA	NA	TGTGCCAGCAGGGGCATTGAAAAACTGTTTTTT	CASRGIEKLFF
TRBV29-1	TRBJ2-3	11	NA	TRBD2	TGCAGCGTCGCTAGCGGAGATACGCAGTATTTT	CSVASGDTQYF
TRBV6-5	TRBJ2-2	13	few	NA	TGTGCCAGCACCGTTAGGAGCACCGGGGAGCTGTTTTTT	CASTVRSTGELFF
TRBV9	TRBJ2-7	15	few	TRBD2	TGTGCCAGCAGTAGCGGGGGGTTGAGCTCCTACGAGCAGTACTTC	CASSSGGLSSYEQYF
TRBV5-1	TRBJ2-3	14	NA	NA	TGCGCCAGCAGCTTGATCCTGGGCACAGATACGCAGTATTTT	CASSLILGTDTQYF
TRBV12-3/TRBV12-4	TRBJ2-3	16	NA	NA	TGTGCCAGCAGTTTAGATACATACCTAAGCACAGATACGCAGTATTTT	CASSLDTYLSTDTQYF
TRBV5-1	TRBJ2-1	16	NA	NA	TGCGCCAGCAGCTTGGCCCCAGCAGGAAAAGAGGATGAGCAGTTCTTC	CASSLAPAGKEDEQFF
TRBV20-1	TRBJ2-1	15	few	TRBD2	TGCAGTGCTAGAGATCCAAGGACTAGCGGGAATGAGCAGTTCTTC	CSARDPRTSGNEQFF
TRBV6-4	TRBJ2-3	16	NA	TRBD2	TGTGCCAGCAGTGACTCTCCTAGCGGGAGCACAGATACGCAGTATTTT	CASSDSPSGSTDTQYF
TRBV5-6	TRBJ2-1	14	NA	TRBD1	TGTGCCGGCAGCTACGGACAGGCGTACAATGAGCAGTTCTTC	CAGSYGQAYNEQFF
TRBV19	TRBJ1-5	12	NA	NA	TGTGCCAGTAGTTGGCTGGAACAGCCCCAGCATTTT	CASSWLEQPQHF
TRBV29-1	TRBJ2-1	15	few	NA	TGCAGCGTTGAAGATACGACGTCCGGGTACAATGAGCAGTTCTTC	CSVEDTTSGYNEQFF
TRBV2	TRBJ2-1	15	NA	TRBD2	TGTGCCAGCAGAGGACTAGCGGGGAGATACAATGAGCAGTTCTTC	CASRGLAGRYNEQFF
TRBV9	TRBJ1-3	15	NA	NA	TGTGCCAGCAGCCCCAGCGGGATCTCTGGAAACACCATATATTTT	CASSPSGISGNTIYF
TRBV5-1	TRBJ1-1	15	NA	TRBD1	TGCGCCAGCGGCTTGGGAGGGGGCTTTGGGACTGAAGCTTTCTTT	CASGLGGGFGTEAFF
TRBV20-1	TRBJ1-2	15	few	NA	TGCAGTGCTAGAGATCCCGGGAGCGCTAACTATGGCTACACCTTC	CSARDPGSANYGYTF
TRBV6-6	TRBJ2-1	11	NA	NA	TGTGCCAGCAGACATTACAATGAGCAGTTCTTC	CASRHYNEQFF
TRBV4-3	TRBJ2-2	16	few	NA	TGCGCCAGCAGCCAGTCTCCTAGCTTTCAGGGCGGGGAGCTGTTTTTT	CASSQSPSFQGGELFF
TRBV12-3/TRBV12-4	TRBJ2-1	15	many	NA	TGTGCCAGCAGTTACTCGGACAGACCGTACAATGAGCAGTTCTTC	CASSYSDRPYNEQFF
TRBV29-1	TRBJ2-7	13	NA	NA	TGCAGCGTTGAAGGGGGAGAAGGGTACGAGCAGTACTTC	CSVEGGEGYEQYF
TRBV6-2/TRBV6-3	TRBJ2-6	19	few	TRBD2	TGTGCCAGCAGTTACTCGAGGCTAGCGGGATACTCTGGGGCCAACGTCCTGACTTTC	CASSYSRLAGYSGANVLTF
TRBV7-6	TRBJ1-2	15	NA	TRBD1	TGTGCCAGCAGCGATCGGGACAGGGCGCACTATGGCTACACCTTC	CASSDRDRAHYGYTF
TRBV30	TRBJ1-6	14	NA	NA	TGTGCCTGGAGTGTACCGGGGCTAGGTTCACCCCTCCACTTT	CAWSVPGLGSPLHF
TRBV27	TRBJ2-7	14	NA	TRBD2	TGTGCCAGTAATCACGGGGGGGACTCCTACGAGCAGTACTTC	CASNHGGDSYEQYF
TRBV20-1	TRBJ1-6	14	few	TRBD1	TGCAGTGCTATTACGGACAGGGATGATTCACCCCTCCACTTT	CSAITDRDDSPLHF
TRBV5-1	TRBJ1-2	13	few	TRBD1	TGCGCCAGCAGCCCTTCGACAGGGGATGGCTACACCTTC	CASSPSTGDGYTF
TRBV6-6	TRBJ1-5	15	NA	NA	TGTGCCAGCAGTTACCGAGTTGGGAGCAGTCAGCCCCAGCATTTT	CASSYRVGSSQPQHF
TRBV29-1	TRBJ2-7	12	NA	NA	TGCAGCGCCAGGACAGACCCCAACGAGCAGTACTTC	CSARTDPNEQYF
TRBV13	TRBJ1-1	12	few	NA	TGTGCCAGCAGCCAAATGGACGGGGAAGCTTTCTTT	CASSQMDGEAFF
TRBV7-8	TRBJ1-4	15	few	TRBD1	TGTGCCAGTAGGGACAGGGGAGCAACTAATGAAAAACTGTTTTTT	CASRDRGATNEKLFF
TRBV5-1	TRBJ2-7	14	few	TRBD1	TGCGCCAGCAGCCTTCGGACAGGGACCTACGAGCAGTACTTC	CASSLRTGTYEQYF
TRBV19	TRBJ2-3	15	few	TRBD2	TGTGCCAGTATGATGCTAGCGGGGAGCACAGATACGCAGTATTTT	CASMMLAGSTDTQYF
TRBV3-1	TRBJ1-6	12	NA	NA	TGTGCCAGCAGCCAAGTCTATTCACCCCTCCACTTT	CASSQVYSPLHF
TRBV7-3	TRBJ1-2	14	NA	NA	TGTGCCAGCAGCACCTCCGGGACGGTGACTGGCTACACCTTC	CASSTSGTVTGYTF
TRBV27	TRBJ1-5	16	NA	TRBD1	TGTGCCAGCAGTGACCACAGGGGCTCGGGCAATCAGCCCCAGCATTTT	CASSDHRGSGNQPQHF
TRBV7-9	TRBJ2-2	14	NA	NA	TGTGCCAGCAGCAAAACTGACGTTACCGGGGAGCTGTTTTTT	CASSKTDVTGELFF
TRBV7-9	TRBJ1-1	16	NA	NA	TGTGCCAGCAGCTTAGCTCCTCGGGGGAAGAACACTGAAGCTTTCTTT	CASSLAPRGKNTEAFF
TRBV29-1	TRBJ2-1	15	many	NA	TGCAGCGTTGACGATACCTCCTTCCTAGACAATGAGCAGTTCTTC	CSVDDTSFLDNEQFF
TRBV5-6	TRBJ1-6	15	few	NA	TGTGCCAGCAGCTGGACTCGACAGGCCCGATCACCCCTCCACTTT	CASSWTRQARSPLHF
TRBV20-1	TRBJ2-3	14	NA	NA	TGCAGTGCCCCGATTAAGTACGACACAGATACGCAGTATTTT	CSAPIKYDTDTQYF